These 32 T cell receptor beta chains were all obtained from the same sample, sequenced in a study of identical twins. TCRdb reprocessed the 5' RACE reads with MiXCR, giving one entry per CDR3 protein. The data contain some 630,000 distinct CDR3 sequences, roughly 7.2% of them seen just once; the ten biggest clones take up less than 2%. The sample was also reused in another study, on yellow fever vaccine responses in identical twins.

Sequences were obtained from PBMCs. These receptors all come from a woman between 18 and 29 years old in good health.

This chain uses TRBV5-1 with TRBJ2-4; no reliable D call. The V gene's germline CDR1 is SGHRS and CDR2 YFSETQ. Trimming removed 1 base at V and 6 bases at J, with 14 bases between. The CDR3 runs 15 residues. CDR3 nucleotide sequence: TGCGCCAGCAGCTTGACGACCCTAGGCCCAAACATTCAGTACTTC. It encodes CASSLTTLGPNIQYF.

The chain uses TRBV27 and TRBJ2-2; TRBD1 or TRBD2 may be the D gene (5 bases each). CDR3 length: 19 residues. Trimming left V 3 bases short and J 5 bases short, with 25 bases between. Germline CDR1 MNHEY, CDR2 SMNVEV (reference sequence). The CDR3 here is CASSLFGDGVGVGTGELFF. The CDR3, as DNA: TGTGCCAGCAGTTTGTTTGGGGACGGTGTGGGAGTGGGTACCGGGGAGCTGTTTTTT.

Ten or more counts support this clonotype. CDR3 residues: CASSLDDSGQYF. The CDR3 coding sequence is TGCGCCAGCAGCTTGGATGACAGCGGGCAGTACTTC. The chain has TRBV5-1 and TRBJ2-7; D assignment may be TRBD1 or TRBD2 (5 bases each). Between the trimmed V and J ends, which lost 0 bases and 9 bases, there was a span of 10 bases. The CDR3 has 12 residues. CDR1 is SGHRS, CDR2 YFSETQ, per germline.

This clonotype was detected a few times. The rearrangement joins TRBV6-1 to TRBJ2-3; TRBD1 might be the D (6 bases). Germline loops: CDR1 MNHNS, CDR2 SASEGT. This CDR3 is built from 15 residues. V was shortened by 5 bases and J by 4 bases, with 16 bases between the two germline ends. CDR3 protein: CASSPWTDSPDTQYF. The CDR3 DNA reads TGTGCCAGCAGTCCATGGACAGATTCCCCAGATACGCAGTATTTT.

The chain combines TRBV29-1 with TRBJ2-3; no definite D call. There are 13 residues in the CDR3. V gave up 6 bases and J gave up 2 bases, with 12 bases separating them. The germline V gene has CDR1 SQVTM and CDR2 ANQGSEA. CDR3 in DNA: TGCAGCGTAACAACAACAGCCACAGATACGCAGTATTTT. Residues: CSVTTTATDTQYF.

This chain links TRBV11-2 with TRBJ2-3; the match to TRBD2 covers 13 bases. The germline V gene has CDR1 SGHAT and CDR2 FQNNGV. Trimming removed 3 bases from V and 4 bases from J; junction bases left unmatched: 7. The length of the CDR3 is 17 residues. Here the CDR3 DNA reads TGTGCCAGCAGCTTTACTAGCGGGGGGGACGGCGCAGATACGCAGTATTTT. This gives the protein CASSFTSGGDGADTQYF.

The chain carries TRBV3-1 and TRBJ2-4; 7 nucleotides agree with TRBD1. This CDR3 region has 14 residues. The junction had 9 bases not matched to a gene; V was cut back by 4 bases and J by 9 bases. Germline V gene sequence: CDR1 LGHDT, CDR2 YNNKEL (reference sequence). The CDR3 sequence: CASSPSDRVGIQYF. CDR3 nucleotides: TGTGCCAGCAGCCCTTCAGACAGGGTAGGCATTCAGTACTTC.

The sample holds many counts of this clonotype. V and J are TRBV12-3 or TRBV12-4 and TRBJ2-2; a weak D match, TRBD2 (5 bases). The CDR3 is 16 residues long. Trimming shortened V by 5 bases and J by 4 bases, and 17 bases separated the two germline ends. The CDR3 region has the DNA TGTGCCAGCAGTCCTCTAGTTGGACTCGGCACCGGGGAGCTGTTTTTT. Amino acids: CASSPLVGLGTGELFF.

This clonotype was seen ten or more times. The chain joins TRBV3-1 to TRBJ1-5; D gene uncertain. Germline V CDR1 and CDR2: LGHDT, YNNKEL (reference sequence). V was shortened by 1 base and J by 4 bases, with 5 bases between the two germline ends. The CDR3 loop spans 13 amino acids. DNA of the CDR3: TGTGCCAGCAGCCAAGGGGTAAATCAGCCCCAGCATTTT. Translating it yields CASSQGVNQPQHF.

There are many counts of this clonotype. The chain couples TRBV14 to TRBJ1-1; D is perhaps TRBD1 (5 bases). V dropped 5 bases and J dropped 2 bases, with 9 bases sitting between them. Germline CDR1 is SGHDN and CDR2 is FVKESK. The CDR3 covers 13 residues. In DNA, the CDR3 is TGTGCCAGCAGCGTACAGGAAAACACTGAAGCTTTCTTT. Protein sequence: CASSVQENTEAFF. The complete variable domain, with remaining parts taken from reference TRBV14 and TRBJ1-1, reads EAGVTQFPSHSVIEKGQTVTLRCDPISGHDNLYWYRRVMGKEIKFLLHFVKESKQDESGMPNNRFLAERTGGTYSTLKVQPAELEDSGVYFCASSVQENTEAFFGQGTRLTVV.

The chain combines TRBV19 with TRBJ2-5, with D maybe TRBD2 (5 bases). CDR3 size: 14 residues. Germline lookup yields CDR1 LNHDA and CDR2 SQIVND (reference sequence). Trimming took off 3 bases at V and 5 bases at J, with 13 bases between the two ends. The CDR3 DNA is TGTGCCAGTAGTATGAAGGACCGCGGGGAGACCCAGTACTTC. Protein: CASSMKDRGETQYF.

The sample holds many counts of this clonotype. J is TRBJ1-5 and V is TRBV29-1; D might be TRBD1 (5 bases). Germline values: CDR1 SQVTM, CDR2 ANQGSEA. V was trimmed by 6 bases and J by 2 bases, leaving 23 bases between them. The CDR3 is made up of 17 amino acids. CDR3 loop: CSVPTGHLPHRNQPQHF. The DNA for the CDR3 is TGCAGCGTACCTACCGGACACCTTCCCCACCGCAATCAGCCCCAGCATTTT.

The chain links TRBV6-5 to TRBJ2-1; TRBD2 aligns across 13 bases. CDR3 length: 16 amino acids. Germline CDR1 MNHEY, CDR2 SVGAGI. Losses at the gene ends were 2 bases for V and 6 bases for J; bases not matched to a gene: 4. Written as DNA, the CDR3 is TGTGCCAGCAGTTACCCGGGACTAGCGGGAACCAATGAGCAGTTCTTC. Translated: CASSYPGLAGTNEQFF.

This clonotype has at least ten counts. This rearrangement joins TRBV29-1 to TRBJ2-7; D not certain. Trimming took off 0 bases at V and 4 bases at J, with 7 bases between the two ends. From germline, CDR1 is SQVTM and CDR2 ANQGSEA. The CDR3 has 12 amino acids. DNA for the CDR3: TGCAGCGTTGAAGATCCAGGTTACGAGCAGTACTTC. This codes for CSVEDPGYEQYF.

The V call is TRBV20-1, the J call TRBJ2-1; D ambiguous. V was shortened by 6 bases and J by 0 bases, with 12 bases between the two germline ends. This CDR3 contains 14 residues. Germline CDR1 DFQATT, CDR2 SNEGSKA (reference sequence). CDR3 coding DNA: TGCAGTGCCCCCCTCCAGAGCTCCTACAATGAGCAGTTCTTC. This gives the protein CSAPLQSSYNEQFF.

V and J are TRBV10-3 and TRBJ2-3; a weak D match, TRBD2 (6 bases). The CDR3 totals 13 residues. Per germline, CDR1 ENHRY and CDR2 SYGVKD. V lost 8 bases and J lost 2, with 11 bases in between. CDR3: CAILRDFTDTQYF. The CDR3 DNA sequence: TGTGCCATCCTGCGGGACTTCACAGATACGCAGTATTTT.

This clonotype was seen repeatedly, ten times or more. The chain employs TRBV6-5 and TRBJ2-3, with 13 bases that match TRBD2. The V segment lost 0 bases and the J segment 2 bases; nucleotides outside the gene matches: 8. The CDR3 runs to 19 residues. Germline V gene data show CDR1 as MNHEY and CDR2 as SVGAGI. The CDR3 sequence: CASSYSPGLAGTNTDTQYF. The CDR3 DNA is TGTGCCAGCAGTTACTCGCCGGGACTAGCGGGGACGAACACAGATACGCAGTATTTT.

The chain employs TRBV24-1 and TRBJ1-2; D is undetermined. In germline, CDR1 is KGHDR, CDR2 SFDVKD. The CDR3 is 12 amino acids. V lost 4 bases, J lost 7 bases, and 9 bases lay in between. The CDR3 protein is CATSDPNLGYTF. The CDR3 DNA sequence: TGTGCCACCAGTGACCCAAACCTTGGCTACACCTTC.

This chain joins TRBV24-1 and TRBJ2-1; D is unclear. Trimming removed 4 bases at V and 7 bases at J, with 10 bases between. Germline values: CDR1 KGHDR, CDR2 SFDVKD. This CDR3 is 13 amino acids long. CDR3 residues: CATSEPVNNEQFF. Here the CDR3 DNA reads TGTGCCACCAGTGAGCCTGTGAATAATGAGCAGTTCTTC.

The chain has TRBV6-5 and TRBJ2-1, with 10 bases fitting TRBD1. J was trimmed by 5 bases and V by 4 bases; bases with no gene match: 5. The CDR3 has 15 amino acids. CDR1 and CDR2 from the germline V gene are MNHEY and SVGAGI. CDR3 DNA: TGTGCCAGCAGTTCGGTCGGACAGGGGGACAATGAGCAGTTCTTC. This codes for CASSSVGQGDNEQFF.

The table lists this clonotype with a few counts. The chain couples TRBV6-1 to TRBJ2-3; 11 bases align to TRBD2. V lost 8 bases and J lost 0; bases outside the gene matches: 16. Germline assignment: CDR1 MNHNS and CDR2 SASEGT. The CDR3 totals 19 residues. The CDR3 DNA is TGTGCCAGCGATGATGCCGGGACTAGCGGTATCAAGAGCACAGATACGCAGTATTTT. As protein: CASDDAGTSGIKSTDTQYF.

The V and J genes are TRBV5-3 and TRBJ2-1; D not certain. TRBV5-3 has ORF status, its function being uncertain. The CDR3 loop spans 11 amino acids. V dropped 0 bases and J dropped 12 bases, with 7 bases sitting between them. CDR3 protein: CARSLGHGQFF. The CDR3 coding sequence is TGTGCCAGAAGCTTGGGGCACGGGCAGTTCTTC.

This clonotype was counted at least ten times. V and J are TRBV19 and TRBJ1-5; 8 bases agree with TRBD1. The CDR3 spans 14 residues. V shed 9 bases, J shed 2 bases, and the junction held 6 bases outside the gene matches. Germline V CDR1 and CDR2: LNHDA, SQIVND (reference sequence). The CDR3, as DNA: TGTGCCAGCAGCACGACAGGGGGCAATCAGCCCCAGCATTTT. This codes for CASSTTGGNQPQHF.

This clonotype was detected only a few times. The CDR3 DNA is TGTGCCAGCAGTGATCACGGACGGGGATTCGGGGAGCTGTTTTTT. Amino acid sequence: CASSDHGRGFGELFF. V usage is TRBV25-1 and J usage is TRBJ2-2; D may be TRBD2 (5 bases). The CDR3 covers 15 residues. The germline V and J ends were trimmed by 3 bases and 7 bases, with 15 bases remaining between them. The germline V gene encodes CDR1 MGHDK and CDR2 SYGVNS.

This rearrangement joins TRBV10-3 to TRBJ2-3, with 8 bases aligning to TRBD2. The CDR3 is made up of 15 amino acids. From germline, CDR1 is ENHRY and CDR2 SYGVKD. V trimming: 11 bases; J trimming: 0 bases; junction bases outside the gene matches: 10. The CDR3 loop reads CAATNSGGSTDTQYF. CDR3 nucleotides: TGTGCCGCAACGAACTCGGGAGGGAGCACAGATACGCAGTATTTT.

In its sample, this clonotype was seen many times. For the CDR3, the DNA is TGTGCCAGCAGCCCTCCGGGACAGGGATACGAGCAGTACGTC. Translating it yields CASSPPGQGYEQYV. This chain connects TRBV7-9 to TRBJ2-7; 9 bases fit TRBD1. The CDR3 loop spans 14 amino acids. Unmatched junction bases numbered 6, after V lost 5 bases and J lost 4 bases. CDR1 is SEHNR and CDR2 is FQNEAQ in the germline V gene (reference sequence).

This chain links TRBV25-1 with TRBJ2-1; TRBD2 agrees at 13 bases. Germline values: CDR1 MGHDK, CDR2 SYGVNS. V trimming: 2 bases; J trimming: 16 bases; junction bases outside the gene matches: 5. The CDR3 is made up of 13 amino acids. CDR3: CASSETGTSGEFF. CDR3 bases: TGTGCCAGCAGTGAAACAGGGACTAGCGGGGAATTCTTC.

This clonotype was seen at least ten times. The chain is built from TRBV24-1 and TRBJ2-1; D possibly corresponds to TRBD1 (5 bases). The CDR3 totals 14 residues. V was pared by 3 bases and J by 8 bases, with 13 bases between. CDR1 is KGHDR, CDR2 SFDVKD, per germline. Written as DNA, the CDR3 is TGTGCCACCAGTGATAAGGGTTGGGGCTATGAGCAGTTCTTC. Translated: CATSDKGWGYEQFF.

In its sample, this clonotype was seen a few times. This chain links TRBV6-1 with TRBJ2-7; 7 bases line up with TRBD1. This CDR3 is 14 amino acids long. From germline, CDR1 is MNHNS and CDR2 SASEGT. With V trimmed by 5 bases and J by 6 bases, 10 bases remained unmatched. The CDR3 loop reads CASSQRRGGSEQYV. CDR3 coding DNA: TGTGCCAGCAGTCAAAGGCGAGGGGGCTCCGAGCAGTACGTC.

This clonotype was seen a handful of times. This rearrangement joins TRBV6-1 to TRBJ2-2; 12 nucleotides line up with TRBD2. Germline CDR1 is MNHNS and CDR2 is SASEGT. CDR3 length equals 16 residues. After removal of 6 bases from V and 3 bases from J, the junction contained 5 bases not matched to a gene. CDR3 nucleotide sequence: TGTGCCAGCAGGAAGACTAGCGGGAGTTACACCGGGGAGCTGTTTTTT. Translated, it gives CASRKTSGSYTGELFF.

The rearrangement links TRBV19 to TRBJ1-2; D is possibly TRBD1 (6 bases). Germline lookup yields CDR1 LNHDA and CDR2 SQIVND (reference sequence). V lost 3 bases and J lost 3, with 26 bases in between. The CDR3 covers 19 residues. The CDR3 nucleotides are TGTGCCAGTAGTATCTCATCGTTTACAGGGCGCGGAAGATACTATGGCTACACCTTC. It codes for CASSISSFTGRGRYYGYTF.

This chain joins TRBV5-1 and TRBJ2-3; 9 nucleotides match TRBD1. This CDR3 has 16 residues. V dropped 4 bases and J dropped 6; count of bases not matched to a gene: 12. Germline V gives CDR1 SGHRS, CDR2 YFSETQ. CDR3 nucleotides: TGCGCCAGCAGCGCTGCCGGGACAGGGTATACGGATACGCAGTATTTT. Amino acid sequence: CASSAAGTGYTDTQYF. Combining the CDR3 with reference TRBV5-1 and TRBJ2-3 gives the whole variable domain KAGVTQTPRYLIKTRGQQVTLSCSPISGHRSVSWYQQTPGQGLQFLFEYFSETQRNKGNFPGRFSGRQFSNSRSEMNVSTLELGDSALYLCASSAAGTGYTDTQYFGPGTRLTVL.